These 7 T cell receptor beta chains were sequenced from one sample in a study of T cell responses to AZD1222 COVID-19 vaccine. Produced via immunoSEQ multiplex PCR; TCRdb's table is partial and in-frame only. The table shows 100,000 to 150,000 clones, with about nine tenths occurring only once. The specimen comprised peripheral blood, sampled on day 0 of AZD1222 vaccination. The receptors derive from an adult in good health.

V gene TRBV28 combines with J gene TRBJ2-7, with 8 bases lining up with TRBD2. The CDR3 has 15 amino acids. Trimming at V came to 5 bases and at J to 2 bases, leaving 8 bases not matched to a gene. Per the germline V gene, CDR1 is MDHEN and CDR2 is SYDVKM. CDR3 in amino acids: CASSPNSGTTYEQYF. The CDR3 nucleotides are TGTGCCAGCAGTCCTAATAGCGGGACCACCTACGAGCAGTACTTC.

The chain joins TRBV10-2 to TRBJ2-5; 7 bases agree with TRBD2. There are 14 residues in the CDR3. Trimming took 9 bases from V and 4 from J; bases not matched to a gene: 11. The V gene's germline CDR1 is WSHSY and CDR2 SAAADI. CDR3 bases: TGCGCCAGTAGGAAGGGACTACTTGGAGAGACCCAGTACTTC. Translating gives CASRKGLLGETQYF.

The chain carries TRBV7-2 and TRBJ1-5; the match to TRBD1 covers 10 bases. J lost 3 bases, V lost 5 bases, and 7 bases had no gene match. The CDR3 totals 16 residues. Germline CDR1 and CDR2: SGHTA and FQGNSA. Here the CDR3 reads CASSPWTGGNNQPQHF. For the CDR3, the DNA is TGTGCCAGCAGCCCCTGGACAGGGGGAAACAATCAGCCCCAGCATTTT.

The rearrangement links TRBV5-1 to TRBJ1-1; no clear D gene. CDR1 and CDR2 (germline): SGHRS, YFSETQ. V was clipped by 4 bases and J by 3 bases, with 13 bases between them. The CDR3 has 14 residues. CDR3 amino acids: CASSLGGWDTEAFF. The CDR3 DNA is TGCGCCAGCAGCCTAGGAGGTTGGGACACTGAAGCTTTCTTT.

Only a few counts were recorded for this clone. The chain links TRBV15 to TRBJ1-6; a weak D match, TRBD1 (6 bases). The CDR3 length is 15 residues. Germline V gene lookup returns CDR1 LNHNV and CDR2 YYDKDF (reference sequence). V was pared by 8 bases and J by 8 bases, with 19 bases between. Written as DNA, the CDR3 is TGTGCCACCGCCCAGATGGGGGGCGCCGATTCACCCCTCCACTTT. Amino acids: CATAQMGGADSPLHF.

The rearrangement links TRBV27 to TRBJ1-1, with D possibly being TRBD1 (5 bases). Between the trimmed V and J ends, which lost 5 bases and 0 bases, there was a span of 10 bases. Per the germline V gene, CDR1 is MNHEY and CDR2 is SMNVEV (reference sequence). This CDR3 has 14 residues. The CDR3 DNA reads TGTGCCAGCAGTGCCCTGGACATGAACACTGAAGCTTTCTTT. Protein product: CASSALDMNTEAFF.

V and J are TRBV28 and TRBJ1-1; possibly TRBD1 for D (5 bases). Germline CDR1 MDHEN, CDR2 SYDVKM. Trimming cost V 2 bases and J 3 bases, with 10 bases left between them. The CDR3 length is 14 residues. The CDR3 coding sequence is TGTGCCAGCAGTTTAGACAGAGCCGACACTGAAGCTTTCTTT. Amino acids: CASSLDRADTEAFF.